Following are 32 T cell receptor beta chains from one sample sequenced in a study of blood T cell repertoires in COVID-19. Sequenced by immunoSEQ multiplex PCR; TCRdb stores in-frame clones only, minus some. The table shows some 150,000 clones, with 80% to 90% occurring only once. The sample comprised peripheral blood. These receptors were obtained from a man between 65 and 80 years old with acute or convalescent COVID-19.

V is TRBV7-6 and J is TRBJ2-3; no clear D gene. The CDR3 is 16 residues long. Germline CDR1 and CDR2: SGHVS and FNYEAQ. Trimming removed 1 base from V and 5 bases from J, with 16 bases in between. The CDR3 DNA is TGTGCCAGCAGCTTAGACCCCCTCGTCCCAGTAGATACGCAGTATTTT. Its translation: CASSLDPLVPVDTQYF.

This clone was counted a single time. The chain is built from TRBV29-1 and TRBJ2-7; D may be TRBD2 (5 bases). CDR1 is SQVTM, CDR2 ANQGSEA, per germline. Trimming took 6 bases from V and 4 from J, leaving 10 bases between them. The CDR3 contains 11 residues. This chain's CDR3 is CSVLTTYEQYF. The CDR3 DNA is TGCAGCGTCCTGACTACTTACGAGCAGTACTTC.

The gene calls are TRBV5-1 and TRBJ2-1, with TRBD2 matching over 12 bases. This CDR3 has 17 amino acids. With 2 bases clipped from V and 3 bases from J, the junction kept 6 bases outside the gene matches. The germline gives CDR1 SGHRS, CDR2 YFSETQ. Written as DNA, the CDR3 is TGCGCCAGCAGCTTTAACCCGGGACTAGCGGGCTACAATGAGCAGTTCTTC. Residues: CASSFNPGLAGYNEQFF.

This clone was found a few times. The chain is built from TRBV4-2 and TRBJ1-2, with TRBD1 matching over 8 bases. Germline V gene sequence: CDR1 LGHNA, CDR2 YNFKEQ. The junction had 2 bases not matched to a gene; V was cut back by 1 base and J by 4 bases. This CDR3 has 14 amino acids. The CDR3 sequence is CASSQVRGPYGYTF. In nucleotides, the CDR3 is TGTGCCAGCAGCCAAGTCAGGGGGCCCTATGGCTACACCTTC.

The V call is TRBV18, the J call TRBJ2-7; TRBD1 agrees at 8 bases. This CDR3 comprises 16 residues. The germline V gene has CDR1 KGHSH and CDR2 LQKENI. V lost 3 bases and J lost 1; bases outside the gene matches: 8. In DNA, the CDR3 is TGTGCCAGCTCACCTCGCGGGACAGGAGATTCCTACGAGCAGTACTTC. This translates into CASSPRGTGDSYEQYF. Filled out from reference TRBV18 and TRBJ2-7, the complete variable domain reads NAGVMQNPRHLVRRRGQEARLRCSPMKGHSHVYWYRQLPEEGLKFMVYLQKENIIDESGMPKERFSAEFPKEGPSILRIQQVVRGDSAAYFCASSPRGTGDSYEQYFGPGTRLTVT.

Comment on this clone: Distinct nucleotide sequences in the sample also encode this CDR3. This sequence joins TRBV5-6 and TRBJ1-5; D gene unclear. Looked up from germline, CDR1 is SGHDT and CDR2 is YYEEEE. The CDR3 is made up of 13 amino acids. The ends were cut back, 0 bases at V and 5 bases at J, with 6 bases in the middle. This CDR3 is CASSLGRDQPQHF. CDR3 nucleotides: TGTGCCAGCAGCTTGGGACGGGATCAGCCCCAGCATTTT.

The rearrangement links TRBV29-1 to TRBJ2-1; the match to TRBD1 covers 10 bases. CDR3 length equals 16 residues. V dropped 1 base and J dropped 5; count of bases not matched to a gene: 8. Germline V gene data show CDR1 as SQVTM and CDR2 as ANQGSEA. Written as DNA, the CDR3 is TGCAGCGTTGAAGTTAGGGACAGGGGATGGGACAATGAGCAGTTCTTC. Its protein product is CSVEVRDRGWDNEQFF.

The chain combines TRBV5-5 with TRBJ1-2; TRBD1 aligns across 8 bases. V shed 4 bases, J shed 4 bases, and the junction held 6 bases outside the gene matches. This CDR3 region has 14 residues. Looked up from germline, CDR1 is SGHKS and CDR2 is YYEKEE (reference sequence). CDR3 sequence reads: CASSASGGAYGYTF. CDR3 bases: TGTGCCAGCAGCGCGTCAGGGGGCGCCTATGGCTACACCTTC.

The chain joins TRBV10-3 to TRBJ2-1, with 10 bases matching TRBD2. The CDR3 sequence is 20 residues long. The germline V gene encodes CDR1 ENHRY and CDR2 SYGVKD. J was trimmed by 5 bases and V by 6 bases; bases with no gene match: 22. The chain's CDR3 is CAISLSSGSVPPQPNNEQFF. The CDR3 nucleotides read TGTGCCATCAGCCTTTCTAGCGGGAGTGTTCCCCCGCAGCCTAACAATGAGCAGTTCTTC.

The J gene is TRBJ2-7, the V gene TRBV5-1; maybe TRBD1 (5 bases). The CDR3 totals 14 residues. V was pared by 0 bases and J by 5 bases, with 12 bases between. From germline, CDR1 is SGHRS and CDR2 YFSETQ. This CDR3 is CASSLGRVGHEQYF. DNA of the CDR3: TGCGCCAGCAGCTTGGGCAGGGTGGGGCACGAGCAGTACTTC.

This chain links TRBV6-4 with TRBJ1-6; D not certain. This CDR3 has 11 residues. Germline values: CDR1 MRHNA, CDR2 SNTAGT. V lost 8 bases and J 7 bases, leaving 6 bases between the germline ends. The CDR3 region is CASRSNSPLHF. The CDR3 region has the DNA TGTGCCAGCCGGTCCAATTCACCCCTCCACTTT.

By share, this clone ranks as medium-sized. The chain couples TRBV6-5 to TRBJ2-3; D perhaps matches TRBD2 (7 bases). This CDR3 region has 13 residues. Trimming shortened V by 6 bases and J by 5 bases, and 12 bases separated the two germline ends. CDR1 and CDR2 (germline): MNHEY, SVGAGI. In nucleotides, the CDR3 is TGTGCCAGCAGAGCAGCGGGACAAGATACGCAGTATTTT. Amino acids: CASRAAGQDTQYF.

The genes are TRBV5-6 and TRBJ2-3; no clear D. V dropped 0 bases and J dropped 6 bases, with 8 bases sitting between them. Germline V gene data show CDR1 as SGHDT and CDR2 as YYEEEE. This CDR3 is 13 amino acids long. The CDR3 DNA reads TGTGCCAGCAGCTTGGACAGATCGGATACGCAGTATTTT. Translated, it gives CASSLDRSDTQYF.

The CDR3 loop is CATPGHRRTEAFF. DNA of the CDR3: TGTGCCACCCCGGGACACCGAAGGACTGAAGCTTTCTTT. This chain joins TRBV19 and TRBJ1-1; D may be TRBD1 (6 bases). Per the germline V gene, CDR1 is LNHDA and CDR2 is SQIVND (reference sequence). The CDR3 is 13 residues long. V lost 10 bases and J lost 5, with 17 bases in between. The whole variable domain, filled in from reference TRBV19 and TRBJ1-1, reads DGGITQSPKYLFRKEGQNVTLSCEQNLNHDAMYWYRQDPGQGLRLIYYSQIVNDFQKGDIAEGYSVSREKKESFPLTVTSAQKNPTAFYLCATPGHRRTEAFFGQGTRLTVV.

This clone turned up a few times. V and J are TRBV4-2 and TRBJ2-7, with D tentatively TRBD2 (6 bases). The CDR3 has 16 residues. The V gene's germline CDR1 is LGHNA and CDR2 YNFKEQ. Trimming removed 0 bases from V and 7 bases from J, with 19 bases in between. The CDR3 DNA follows: TGTGCCAGCAGCCAAGATCAGGGACTGCAGAGAGGGGAGCAGTACTTC. Its translation: CASSQDQGLQRGEQYF.

For this clone: A much larger clone sits a single nucleotide away, making a read error possible. The chain combines TRBV27 with TRBJ2-2; possible D gene TRBD2, 6 bases. Trimming removed 6 bases at V and 3 bases at J, with 11 bases between. The CDR3 contains 14 residues. The germline gives CDR1 MNHEY, CDR2 SMNVEV (reference sequence). DNA of the CDR3: TGTGCCAGCAGGGAGGGCCTGGACACCGGGGAGCTGTTTTTT. Translating gives CASREGLDTGELFF.

This rearrangement joins TRBV6-5 to TRBJ2-1; TRBD2 might be the D (5 bases). Germline loops: CDR1 MNHEY, CDR2 SVGAGI. The CDR3 spans 15 residues. With 6 bases removed from V and 0 bases from J, the gap between germline ends came to 12 bases. Here the CDR3 reads CASRTSGLSYNEQFF. The CDR3, as DNA: TGTGCCAGCAGGACCAGCGGACTCTCCTACAATGAGCAGTTCTTC.

The CDR3 here is CASTQGLLDSPLHF. The CDR3 DNA reads TGTGCCAGCACCCAGGGACTCCTGGATTCACCCCTCCACTTT. The chain is built from TRBV7-9 and TRBJ1-6; tentatively, D is TRBD1 (5 bases). V was shortened by 7 bases and J by 8 bases, with 15 bases between the two germline ends. The CDR3 covers 14 residues. Germline V gives CDR1 SEHNR, CDR2 FQNEAQ (reference sequence).

V gene TRBV19 combines with J gene TRBJ2-3, with 8 bases identical to TRBD2. Germline loops: CDR1 LNHDA, CDR2 SQIVND (reference sequence). Trimming at V came to 8 bases and at J to 3 bases, leaving 7 bases not matched to a gene. The CDR3 sequence is 14 residues long. The CDR3 here is CASGWVAGTDTQYF. Written as DNA, the CDR3 is TGTGCCAGTGGCTGGGTAGCGGGAACAGATACGCAGTATTTT.

The rearrangement joins TRBV12-3 or TRBV12-4 to TRBJ1-5; possible D gene TRBD1, 6 bases. Trimming cost V 4 bases and J 9 bases, with 13 bases left between them. This CDR3 contains 13 residues. The CDR3 region is CASSSADRTPQHF. The CDR3 nucleotides are TGTGCCAGCAGTTCAGCAGACAGGACGCCCCAGCATTTT.

The V and J genes are TRBV5-1 and TRBJ1-6; 10 bases are a match to TRBD1. CDR3 size: 14 residues. The germline V gene has CDR1 SGHRS and CDR2 YFSETQ. V trimming: 4 bases; J trimming: 6 bases; junction bases outside the gene matches: 1. The CDR3 spells CASSRTGGNSPLHF. CDR3 sequence (DNA): TGCGCCAGCAGCCGGACAGGGGGTAATTCACCCCTCCACTTT.

This chain uses TRBV28 with TRBJ2-1; TRBD2 aligns across 10 bases. CDR3 length equals 15 residues. Germline lookup yields CDR1 MDHEN and CDR2 SYDVKM. V trimming: 2 bases; J trimming: 15 bases; junction bases outside the gene matches: 13. The CDR3 region has the DNA TGTGCCAGCAGTTTAACCCTAGCGGGAGCCGCAGGTTGGTTCTTC. It is translated as CASSLTLAGAAGWFF.

The chain links TRBV19 to TRBJ2-7; D possibly corresponds to TRBD2 (6 bases). Germline-derived CDR1 and CDR2 are LNHDA and SQIVND (reference sequence). The CDR3 extends over 14 amino acids. Deletions cut 3 bases from V and 2 bases from J, with 11 bases between. The CDR3 loop is CASSIRRGPYEQYF. In nucleotides, the CDR3 is TGTGCCAGTAGTATCAGGAGGGGCCCCTACGAGCAGTACTTC.

The chain couples TRBV6-2 or TRBV6-3 to TRBJ2-2, with 11 nucleotides matching TRBD2. With V trimmed by 6 bases and J by 0 bases, 6 bases remained unmatched. The CDR3 runs to 17 residues. Germline-derived CDR1 and CDR2 are MNHEY and SVGEGT. The CDR3 DNA sequence: TGTGCCAGCAGCCCGGGACTAGCGGAGGCGAACACCGGGGAGCTGTTTTTT. Translated, it gives CASSPGLAEANTGELFF.

The rearrangement joins TRBV3-1 (or the pseudogene TRBV3-2) to TRBJ2-7, with D perhaps matching TRBD2 (7 bases). The CDR3 consists of 14 residues. In germline, CDR1 is LGHDT, CDR2 YNNKEL (reference sequence). The germline V and J ends were trimmed by 4 bases and 9 bases, with 19 bases remaining between them. CDR3 in DNA: TGTGCCAGCAGCCCCTCCGGGGGGCTCGCGGTGCAGTACTTC. This gives the protein CASSPSGGLAVQYF.

This chain joins TRBV7-3 and TRBJ2-3; D perhaps matches TRBD2 (5 bases). Germline CDR1 and CDR2: SGHTA and FQGTGA. The CDR3 length is 15 residues. The V and J ends lost 2 bases and 0 bases respectively, with 9 bases between them. CDR3 coding DNA: TGTGCCAGCAGCTTATTAGCGTCTAGCACAGATACGCAGTATTTT. This gives the protein CASSLLASSTDTQYF.

Here the CDR3 DNA reads TGTGCCAGCAGCTTAGAGGGAGGGCACTCGAACACCGGGGAGCTGTTTTTT. It specifies CASSLEGGHSNTGELFF. The V call is TRBV11-2, the J call TRBJ2-2; the match to TRBD2 covers 7 bases. J was trimmed by 0 bases and V by 0 bases; bases with no gene match: 4. This CDR3 is 17 amino acids long. Germline V CDR1 and CDR2: SGHAT, FQNNGV.

This chain joins TRBV10-3 and TRBJ2-1; 8 bases fit TRBD2. Trimming took 2 bases from V and 4 from J; bases not matched to a gene: 10. The V gene's germline CDR1 is ENHRY and CDR2 SYGVKD. The CDR3 runs to 17 residues. CDR3 loop: CAISEQTGGPRYNEQFF. The CDR3 DNA sequence: TGTGCCATCAGTGAGCAAACGGGAGGGCCAAGGTACAATGAGCAGTTCTTC.

The chain's CDR3 is CASSLAYSYEQYF. The CDR3 DNA sequence: TGTGCCAGCAGTTTGGCCTACAGCTACGAGCAGTACTTC. This sequence joins TRBV6-2 or TRBV6-3 and TRBJ2-7; D gene uncertain. The CDR3 spans 13 residues. Deletions cut 4 bases from V and 3 bases from J, with 10 bases between. Germline V gene data show CDR1 as MNHEY and CDR2 as SVGEGT.

The gene calls are TRBV29-1 and TRBJ2-1; TRBD1 might be the D (5 bases). The germline gives CDR1 SQVTM, CDR2 ANQGSEA. There are 16 residues in the CDR3. Between the trimmed V and J ends, which lost 6 bases and 0 bases, there was a span of 18 bases. CDR3 nucleotides: TGCAGCGTGGGGCTGGGCGAGGTGAGCTCCTACAATGAGCAGTTCTTC. Its protein is CSVGLGEVSSYNEQFF.

This chain links TRBV27 with TRBJ1-5; unclear D gene. The CDR3 runs to 14 residues. Trimming took 3 bases from V and 2 from J, leaving 8 bases between them. Germline assignment: CDR1 MNHEY and CDR2 SMNVEV (reference sequence). The DNA for the CDR3 is TGTGCCAGCAGTTTCACAGCCGGCAATCAGCCCCAGCATTTT. Its translation: CASSFTAGNQPQHF.

CDR3: CASSLVPAGIAYNEQFF. The CDR3 bases are TGTGCCAGCAGCTTAGTTCCAGCGGGAATAGCATACAATGAGCAGTTCTTC. The chain employs TRBV7-2 and TRBJ2-1; 7 nucleotides align to TRBD2. Per the germline V gene, CDR1 is SGHTA and CDR2 is FQGNSA. The CDR3 has 17 amino acids. V lost 1 base and J lost 4; bases outside the gene matches: 10.